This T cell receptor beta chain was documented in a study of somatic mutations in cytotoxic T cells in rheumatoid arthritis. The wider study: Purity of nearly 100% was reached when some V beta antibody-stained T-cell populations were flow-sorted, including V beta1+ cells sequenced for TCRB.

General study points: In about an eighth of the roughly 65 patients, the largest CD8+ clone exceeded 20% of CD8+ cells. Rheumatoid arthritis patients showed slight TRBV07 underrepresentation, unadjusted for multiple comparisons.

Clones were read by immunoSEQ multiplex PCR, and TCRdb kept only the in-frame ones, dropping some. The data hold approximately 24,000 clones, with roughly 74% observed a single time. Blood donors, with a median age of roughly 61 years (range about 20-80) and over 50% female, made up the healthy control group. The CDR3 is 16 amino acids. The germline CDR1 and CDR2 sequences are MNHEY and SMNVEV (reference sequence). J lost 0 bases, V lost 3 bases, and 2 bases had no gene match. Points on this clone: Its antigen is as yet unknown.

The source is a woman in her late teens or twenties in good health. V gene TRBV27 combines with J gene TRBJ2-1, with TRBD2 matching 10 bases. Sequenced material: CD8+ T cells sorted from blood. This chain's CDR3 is CASSLASGSSYNEQFF. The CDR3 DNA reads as TGTGCCAGCAGTTTGGCTAGCGGGAGCTCCTACAATGAGCAGTTCTTC.